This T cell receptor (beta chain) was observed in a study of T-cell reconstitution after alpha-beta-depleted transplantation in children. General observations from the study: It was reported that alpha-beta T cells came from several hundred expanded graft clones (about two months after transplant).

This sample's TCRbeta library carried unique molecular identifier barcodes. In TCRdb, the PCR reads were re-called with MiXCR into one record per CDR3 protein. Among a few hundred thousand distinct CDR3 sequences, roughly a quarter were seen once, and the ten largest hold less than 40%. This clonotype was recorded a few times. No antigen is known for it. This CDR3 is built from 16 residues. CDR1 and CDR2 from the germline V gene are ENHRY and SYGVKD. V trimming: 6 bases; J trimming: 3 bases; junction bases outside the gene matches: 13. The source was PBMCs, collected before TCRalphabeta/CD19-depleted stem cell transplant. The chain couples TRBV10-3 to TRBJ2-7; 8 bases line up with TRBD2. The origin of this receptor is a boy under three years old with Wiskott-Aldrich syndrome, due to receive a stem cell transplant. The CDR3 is CAIRARDGTSNYEQYF. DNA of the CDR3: TGTGCCATCAGGGCACGGGACGGGACTAGTAACTACGAGCAGTACTTC.